In this sample, the clone carrying this TCR beta chain turned up a few times. No antigen is known for it. Each CDR3 protein gets one entry after TCRdb re-called the RACE reads with MiXCR. The data show roughly 89,000 distinct CDR3 sequences, 9.5% to 13% seen once. V was cut by 0 bases and J by 0 bases, with 14 bases left in between. CDR3 length equals 16 residues. Germline loops: CDR1 SQVTM, CDR2 ANQGSEA. The data are from a study of human T cells and chemical hapten exposure. Study context: Upper inner arm skin measuring about 2 cm by about 2 cm received 2% DPC for sensitization. Diphenylcyclopropenone doses were given weekly to the scalps of patients across the roughly 24-week study. Study results and limitations: TCRs above 1 in 1000 frequency stayed constant with DPC sensitization.

Specified time point: patch test 3, about 24 weeks after DPC sensitization. Documented treatment: therapeutic diphenylcyclopropenone sensitization with weekly scalp DPC. This receptor was identified in a young woman with alopecia areata. Some clones in this sample may be carry-over from other donors' samples. The chain links TRBV29-1 to TRBJ1-1; TRBD1 might be the D (5 bases). Sequences were derived from whole blood, sampled in connection with sensitization to the hapten diphenylcyclopropenone (DPC). The CDR3 is CSVEEASRVLNTEAFF. Written as DNA, the CDR3 is TGCAGCGTTGAAGAAGCCAGCAGGGTTTTGAACACTGAAGCTTTCTTT.